Shown below are 19 T cell receptor beta chains from a single sample sequenced in a study of cytomegalovirus exposure and HLA in healthy donors. Using immunoSEQ multiplex PCR, the repertoire was profiled, and TCRdb retains in-frame clones only, with some absent. Among 65,000 to 85,000 clones listed, 85% to 95% were seen once. Sequencing was performed on PBMCs. These receptors all come from a woman aged 18-29 years in good health and CMV-seronegative.

The gene calls are TRBV30 and TRBJ2-7, with 10 bases identical to TRBD1. Germline loops: CDR1 GTSNPN, CDR2 SVGIG (reference sequence). This CDR3 has 14 residues. V gave up 0 bases and J gave up 6 bases; unmatched junction bases: 5. CDR3 loop: CAWSVIGTGAEQYF. The CDR3, as DNA: TGTGCCTGGAGTGTAATCGGGACAGGGGCCGAGCAGTACTTC. Full variable domain (remainder filled in from reference TRBV30 and TRBJ2-7): SQTIHQWPATLVQPVGSPLSLECTVEGTSNPNLYWYRQAAGRGLQLLFYSVGIGQISSEVPQNLSASRPQDRQFILSSKKLLLSDSGFYLCAWSVIGTGAEQYFGPGTRLTVT.

The chain is built from TRBV2 and TRBJ1-1; 9 bases agree with TRBD1. CDR3 size: 15 residues. V was clipped by 6 bases and J by 1 base; unmatched bases: 6. Germline V gene data show CDR1 as SNHLY and CDR2 as FYNNEI. The CDR3 loop reads CASRDTGGWNTEAFF. The CDR3 DNA sequence: TGTGCCAGCAGAGATACAGGGGGCTGGAACACTGAAGCTTTCTTT.

The chain couples TRBV28 to TRBJ2-1; D gene unclear. This CDR3 has 14 amino acids. V shed 1 base and J shed 4 bases, with 8 bases lying between them. CDR1 MDHEN and CDR2 SYDVKM come from the germline V gene. CDR3 nucleotides: TGTGCCAGCAGTTTATCCCTGACTTACAATGAGCAGTTCTTC. Its protein product is CASSLSLTYNEQFF.

The chain carries TRBV7-2 and TRBJ1-1; D is ambiguous. Germline V gene sequence: CDR1 SGHTA, CDR2 FQGNSA. Trimming shortened V by 5 bases and J by 4 bases, and 20 bases separated the two germline ends. This CDR3 has 16 residues. CDR3 in amino acids: CASSLWAREWVTEAFF. As DNA, the CDR3 is TGTGCCAGCAGCCTGTGGGCCCGGGAGTGGGTCACTGAAGCTTTCTTT.

The rearrangement joins TRBV10-1 to TRBJ2-5, with TRBD2 matching 10 bases. The junction had 3 bases not matched to a gene; V was cut back by 0 bases and J by 2 bases. The CDR3 is 16 amino acids. The V gene's germline CDR1 is WNHNN and CDR2 SYGVQD (reference sequence). The CDR3: CASSESIAGGQETQYF. In nucleotides, the CDR3 is TGCGCCAGCAGTGAGTCCATAGCGGGGGGTCAAGAGACCCAGTACTTC.

The DNA for the CDR3 is TGTGCCAGCTCACCGCCAGGGGACGAGCAGTACTTC. This codes for CASSPPGDEQYF. The rearrangement links TRBV18 to TRBJ2-7, with D possibly being TRBD1 (6 bases). There are 12 residues in the CDR3. V lost 3 bases and J 5 bases, leaving 8 bases between the germline ends. From germline, CDR1 is KGHSH and CDR2 LQKENI.

This chain joins TRBV18 and TRBJ1-2; no reliable D call. The germline V gene has CDR1 KGHSH and CDR2 LQKENI. The V end was cut by 2 bases, the J end by 8 bases, with 9 bases between. The CDR3 runs 12 residues. Here the CDR3 DNA reads TGTGCCAGCTCACCAGGCCCTCCGGGCTACACCTTC. This translates into CASSPGPPGYTF.

The V gene is TRBV30, the J gene TRBJ2-1, with 7 bases identical to TRBD1. This CDR3 region has 13 residues. Trimming cost V 5 bases and J 12 bases; bases outside gene matches: 13. CDR1 GTSNPN and CDR2 SVGIG come from the germline V gene (reference sequence). DNA for the CDR3: TGTGCCTGGGCGACCTCTCTCAACAGGGGGCAGTTCTTC. Protein sequence: CAWATSLNRGQFF.

The CDR3 reads CATSRALPRTEAFF. The CDR3 nucleotides are TGTGCCACCAGCAGAGCCCTTCCCAGGACTGAAGCTTTCTTT. The chain uses TRBV15 and TRBJ1-1; unclear D gene. The CDR3 is 14 amino acids. Germline V lookup: CDR1 LNHNV, CDR2 YYDKDF (reference sequence). V gave up 1 base and J gave up 5 bases, with 11 bases separating them.

The chain is built from TRBV4-3 and TRBJ1-1; D might be TRBD1 (6 bases). Looked up from germline, CDR1 is LGHNA and CDR2 is YSLEER. CDR3 length: 14 amino acids. V shed 0 bases and J shed 8 bases, with 13 bases lying between them. The CDR3 DNA is TGCGCCAGCAGCCAAGACGGGGGGCGGGGGGAAGCTTTCTTT. This gives the protein CASSQDGGRGEAFF.

The rearrangement uses TRBV15 and TRBJ2-1; maybe TRBD1 (7 bases). This CDR3 spans 16 amino acids. CDR1 LNHNV and CDR2 YYDKDF come from the germline V gene (reference sequence). The ends were cut back, 1 base at V and 6 bases at J, with 16 bases in the middle. CDR3 DNA sequence: TGTGCCACCAGCAGAGGTCGGAGGGGGCTAGTCAATGAGCAGTTCTTC. Protein: CATSRGRRGLVNEQFF.

The chain combines TRBV4-1 with TRBJ2-3; tentative D call: TRBD1 (5 bases). The CDR3 length is 19 residues. Germline CDR1 and CDR2: MGHRA and YSYEKL. Trimming removed 1 base at V and 1 base at J, with 21 bases between. The CDR3 DNA is TGCGCCAGCAGCCAAGTTCATAACGCTGGCAGGGCGGGCACAGATACGCAGTATTTT. Translating it yields CASSQVHNAGRAGTDTQYF.

The gene calls are TRBV4-1 and TRBJ2-1; the match to TRBD2 covers 11 bases. V lost 1 base to trimming and J lost 9 bases; unmatched junction nucleotides: 5. The CDR3 has 15 amino acids. Germline-derived CDR1 and CDR2 are MGHRA and YSYEKL. The CDR3 protein is CASSQAGTSGSEQFF. For the CDR3, the DNA is TGCGCCAGCAGCCAAGCGGGCACTAGCGGGAGTGAGCAGTTCTTC.

The chain uses TRBV7-2 and TRBJ2-7; D not resolved. The CDR3 is 16 amino acids. The germline gives CDR1 SGHTA, CDR2 FQGNSA. The V gene lost 1 base and the J gene lost 0 bases, with 13 bases spanning the gap. CDR3 protein: CASSLVLLLSSYEQYF. The CDR3 DNA reads TGTGCCAGCAGCTTAGTTTTACTCTTAAGCTCCTACGAGCAGTACTTC.

The V and J genes are TRBV7-9 and TRBJ2-7; tentatively, D is TRBD2 (5 bases). Germline V gene lookup returns CDR1 SEHNR and CDR2 FQNEAQ (reference sequence). The CDR3 is 13 amino acids. Trimming removed 1 base from V and 6 bases from J, with 10 bases in between. This CDR3 reads CASSLGRTGEQYF. The CDR3 bases are TGTGCCAGCAGCTTAGGGAGGACGGGCGAGCAGTACTTC.

V is TRBV5-1 and J is TRBJ1-1; TRBD1 aligns across 9 bases. The CDR3 sequence is 15 residues long. V shed 2 bases, J shed 4 bases, and the junction held 6 bases outside the gene matches. CDR1 and CDR2 from the germline V gene are SGHRS and YFSETQ. The CDR3 region has the DNA TGCGCCAGCAGCTTACAGGGGGCGAGCGGCACTGAAGCTTTCTTT. It is translated as CASSLQGASGTEAFF.

The chain employs TRBV7-2 and TRBJ2-1, with D uncertain. The V gene lost 3 bases and the J gene lost 8 bases, with 11 bases spanning the gap. Germline assignment: CDR1 SGHTA and CDR2 FQGNSA. The length of the CDR3 is 13 residues. The CDR3 here is CASSFYLRDEQFF. CDR3 nucleotides: TGTGCCAGCAGCTTCTACCTTCGGGATGAGCAGTTCTTC.

The V call is TRBV28, the J call TRBJ2-5; D remains unclear. Germline CDR1 and CDR2: MDHEN and SYDVKM. CDR3 length: 13 amino acids. V dropped 6 bases and J dropped 4 bases, with 12 bases sitting between them. The CDR3: CASSSEDRETQYF. Here the CDR3 DNA reads TGTGCCAGCAGCTCCGAAGATAGAGAGACCCAGTACTTC.

The chain is built from TRBV23-1 and TRBJ1-1; no clear D gene. TRBV23-1 is an open reading frame whose function is uncertain. V lost 0 bases, J lost 1 base, and 6 bases lay in between. This CDR3 has 14 residues. In DNA form, the CDR3 reads TGCGCCAGCAGTCAATCTAGAGCGAACACTGAAGCTTTCTTT. This encodes CASSQSRANTEAFF.